This T cell receptor (beta chain) was sequenced for a study of shared clonotypes between healthy human individuals. Naive-designated CD8 cells lacked CD45RO, were positively enriched for CCR7, and omitted terminally differentiated effector memory CD45RA+ cells. Clones were read by immunoSEQ multiplex PCR, and TCRdb kept only the in-frame ones, dropping some. The profile shows under 1 million clones, approximately 96% of them singletons. Study results and limitations: Clonotypes shared by all four sorted-subset donors had higher generation probabilities than non-shared clonotypes.

This CDR3 is built from 17 residues. Trimming pared 2 bases from V and 4 bases from J, leaving 19 bases between. The germline gives CDR1 SGHTA, CDR2 FQGTGA. Note on this clone: Its specificity is not known.

This TCR was recovered from a man aged 30 to 45 in good health. Sequenced input: naive CD8+ T cells sorted from blood. V gene TRBV7-3 combines with J gene TRBJ2-3; D remains ambiguous. The CDR3 DNA reads TGTGCCAGCAGCTTATCCCCTGATGGTCACGGCCCAGATACGCAGTATTTT. As protein: CASSLSPDGHGPDTQYF.